These 28 T cell receptor beta chains originate from one sample sequenced in a study of cytomegalovirus exposure and HLA in healthy donors. This PCR relied on a set of 60 Vbeta primers and 13 Jbeta primers. The data were produced by immunoSEQ multiplex PCR, yet TCRdb's version contains in-frame clones alone and is incomplete. The data contain tens of thousands of clones, over 75% of them singletons. Material for sequencing was PBMCs. The receptors originated from a young man in good health and CMV-seronegative.

This sequence joins TRBV6-1 and TRBJ2-1, with a possible D match to TRBD1 (5 bases). Trimming took off 4 bases at V and 4 bases at J, with 8 bases between the two ends. The CDR3 length is 13 residues. From germline, CDR1 is MNHNS and CDR2 SASEGT. As DNA, the CDR3 is TGTGCCAGCAGTGGTCGACAGTACAATGAGCAGTTCTTC. Translating it yields CASSGRQYNEQFF.

This chain connects TRBV6-1 to TRBJ2-5, with 7 bases that match TRBD2. The junction had 4 bases not matched to a gene; V was cut back by 1 base and J by 5 bases. The V gene's germline CDR1 is MNHNS and CDR2 SASEGT. This CDR3 has 14 residues. In nucleotides, the CDR3 is TGTGCCAGCAGTGAAGGCGGGGGTGGGGAGACCCAGTACTTC. Its protein is CASSEGGGGETQYF.

This clone was counted once. The rearrangement uses TRBV29-1 and TRBJ2-3; 7 nucleotides match TRBD1. Germline V gene data show CDR1 as SQVTM and CDR2 as ANQGSEA. This CDR3 comprises 13 residues. Unmatched junction bases numbered 10, after V lost 7 bases and J lost 6 bases. Here the CDR3 reads CSGEGQQLDTQYF. In nucleotides, the CDR3 is TGCAGCGGAGAGGGACAGCAATTGGATACGCAGTATTTT.

V gene TRBV5-1 combines with J gene TRBJ2-1, with 11 bases matching TRBD2. The trim removed 5 bases at V and 7 bases at J, leaving 8 bases unmatched. The CDR3 runs 15 residues. The V gene's germline CDR1 is SGHRS and CDR2 YFSETQ. The CDR3: CASRITSGSKNEQFF. The CDR3 coding sequence is TGCGCCAGCAGGATAACTAGCGGGAGTAAGAATGAGCAGTTCTTC.

The rearrangement joins TRBV7-2 to TRBJ1-2, with 8 bases identical to TRBD1. With 5 bases clipped from V and 8 bases from J, the junction kept 7 bases outside the gene matches. CDR1 and CDR2 from the germline V gene are SGHTA and FQGNSA. This CDR3 has 13 amino acids. CDR3 nucleotide sequence: TGTGCCAGCAGCCCGGACAGGGCAAGCGGCTACACCTTC. It codes for CASSPDRASGYTF.

This clone was counted a few times. This chain links TRBV25-1 with TRBJ1-1; TRBD1 matches 9 bases. The germline V gene has CDR1 MGHDK and CDR2 SYGVNS. The trim removed 1 base at V and 5 bases at J, leaving 5 bases unmatched. This CDR3 region has 15 residues. As DNA, the CDR3 is TGTGCCAGCAGTGAATCGGGACAGGGTTTAACTGAAGCTTTCTTT. It codes for CASSESGQGLTEAFF.

The V and J genes are TRBV7-3 and TRBJ2-3, with 10 bases that match TRBD1. The CDR3 runs to 14 residues. The ends lost 5 bases at V and 4 bases at J; junction bases unmatched: 3. The germline V gene has CDR1 SGHTA and CDR2 FQGTGA. The CDR3 bases are TGTGCCAGCAGCCGGGACAGGGGCGCAGATACGCAGTATTTT. Its translation is CASSRDRGADTQYF.

Turning to this clone: This same CDR3 is encoded by further DNA sequences in the sample. This rearrangement joins TRBV9 to TRBJ2-7, with no clear D. The ends were cut back, 0 bases at V and 0 bases at J, with 7 bases in the middle. Germline V gene data show CDR1 as SGDLS and CDR2 as YYNGEE. The CDR3 runs to 14 residues. The CDR3 DNA sequence: TGTGCCAGCAGCGTAGGGCCATCCTCCTACGAGCAGTACTTC. It specifies CASSVGPSSYEQYF.

The chain is built from TRBV10-2 and TRBJ2-5; TRBD1 matches at 8 bases. J was trimmed by 5 bases and V by 6 bases; bases with no gene match: 5. There are 13 residues in the CDR3. CDR1 is WSHSY and CDR2 is SAAADI in the germline V gene. The chain's CDR3 is CASRQGATETQYF. CDR3 in DNA: TGCGCCAGCAGGCAGGGGGCGACTGAGACCCAGTACTTC.

The rearrangement links TRBV19 to TRBJ1-5; D not resolved. The CDR3 is made up of 16 amino acids. Deletions cut 3 bases from V and 6 bases from J, with 18 bases between. Looked up from germline, CDR1 is LNHDA and CDR2 is SQIVND (reference sequence). The CDR3 DNA follows: TGTGCCAGTAGTATGGGCCAAGGAAAATTTTTTCAGCCCCAGCATTTT. Translation gives CASSMGQGKFFQPQHF. The full variable domain, in which reference TRBV19 and TRBJ1-5 provide the parts outside the CDR3, is DGGITQSPKYLFRKEGQNVTLSCEQNLNHDAMYWYRQDPGQGLRLIYYSQIVNDFQKGDIAEGYSVSREKKESFPLTVTSAQKNPTAFYLCASSMGQGKFFQPQHFGDGTRLSIL.

This clone was recorded only once. The chain combines TRBV9 with TRBJ1-3, with 10 bases aligning to TRBD1. V gave up 7 bases and J gave up 2 bases; unmatched junction bases: 9. The CDR3 is 16 residues long. Germline loops: CDR1 SGDLS, CDR2 YYNGEE. CDR3 region: CASGPGTGVTGNTIYF. Written as DNA, the CDR3 is TGTGCCAGCGGACCCGGGACAGGGGTCACTGGAAACACCATATATTTT. Full variable domain (rest looked up from reference TRBV9 and TRBJ1-3): DSGVTQTPKHLITATGQRVTLRCSPRSGDLSVYWYQQSLDQGLQFLIQYYNGEERAKGNILERFSAQQFPDLHSELNLSSLELGDSALYFCASGPGTGVTGNTIYFGEGSWLTVV.

This clone turned up a few times. Here the CDR3 DNA reads TGCGCCAGCAGCCAGGACAGGTCTGGGGCCAACGTCCTGACTTTC. It translates to CASSQDRSGANVLTF. The rearrangement joins TRBV4-1 to TRBJ2-6; the match to TRBD1 covers 7 bases. Trimming removed 3 bases from V and 1 base from J; junction bases left unmatched: 0. Germline CDR1 and CDR2: MGHRA and YSYEKL. This CDR3 comprises 15 residues.

This clone has only one observation. The chain has TRBV27 and TRBJ1-2; D not certain. Germline CDR1 MNHEY, CDR2 SMNVEV (reference sequence). CDR3 length equals 13 residues. Between the trimmed V and J ends, which lost 3 bases and 2 bases, there was a span of 7 bases. CDR3 sequence reads: CASSLTFNYGYTF. The CDR3 coding sequence is TGTGCCAGCAGTTTGACATTCAACTATGGCTACACCTTC.

Turning to this clone: At one of its ends the junction is not consistent with the germline gene, which may arise from a read error. The chain couples TRBV7-9 to TRBJ1-1, with 9 bases identical to TRBD1. This CDR3 comprises 13 residues. Germline-derived CDR1 and CDR2 are SEHNR and FQNEAQ (reference sequence). The CDR3 nucleotides are TGTGCCAGCAGCTTGAACAGGGGGCGCGTGGTGGTCTTT. Protein product: CASSLNRGRVVVF.

V gene TRBV6-5 combines with J gene TRBJ2-1; D unclear. In germline, CDR1 is MNHEY, CDR2 SVGAGI. The V end was cut by 6 bases, the J end by 6 bases, with 15 bases between. The CDR3 runs to 14 residues. CDR3 region: CASRRTFQANEQFF. The CDR3 DNA is TGTGCCAGCAGACGAACCTTTCAGGCCAATGAGCAGTTCTTC.

J is TRBJ2-7 and V is TRBV15; tentatively, D is TRBD2 (5 bases). CDR1 is LNHNV and CDR2 is YYDKDF in the germline V gene (reference sequence). The V gene lost 0 bases and the J gene lost 5 bases, with 14 bases spanning the gap. The CDR3 is 15 residues long. The chain's CDR3 is CATSRDRGIEDEQYF. CDR3 sequence (DNA): TGTGCCACCAGCAGAGACCGGGGAATTGAGGACGAGCAGTACTTC.

The V gene is TRBV2, the J gene TRBJ2-3; D might be TRBD2 (6 bases). The CDR3 consists of 13 residues. The germline V gene encodes CDR1 SNHLY and CDR2 FYNNEI. Trimming left V 1 base short and J 4 bases short, with 6 bases between. CDR3 nucleotide sequence: TGTGCCAGCAGTGAAGGGGGGGCAGATACGCAGTATTTT. Translated: CASSEGGADTQYF.

This chain connects TRBV29-1 to TRBJ1-2; 11 bases line up with TRBD1. This CDR3 spans 12 amino acids. Per the germline V gene, CDR1 is SQVTM and CDR2 is ANQGSEA. V was pared by 6 bases and J by 7 bases, with 4 bases of the junction left unmatched. The CDR3 loop is CSVRTGGGGYTF. The CDR3, as DNA: TGCAGCGTGAGGACAGGGGGCGGTGGCTACACCTTC.

The J gene is TRBJ2-7, the V gene TRBV5-1; 9 bases are a match to TRBD1. In germline, CDR1 is SGHRS, CDR2 YFSETQ. This CDR3 comprises 15 residues. Trimming took 4 bases from V and 0 from J; bases not matched to a gene: 5. CDR3 coding DNA: TGCGCCAGCAGCCCGGACAGGGGATACTCCTACGAGCAGTACTTC. The encoded protein is CASSPDRGYSYEQYF.

The V gene is TRBV2, the J gene TRBJ1-2; 9 bases map to TRBD1. With 4 bases clipped from V and 4 bases from J, the junction kept 7 bases outside the gene matches. Germline V lookup: CDR1 SNHLY, CDR2 FYNNEI. The CDR3 totals 15 residues. CDR3 protein: CASSAWGQGSYGYTF. As DNA, the CDR3 is TGTGCCAGCAGTGCCTGGGGACAGGGCTCCTATGGCTACACCTTC. Filled out from reference TRBV2 and TRBJ1-2, the complete variable domain reads EPEVTQTPSHQVTQMGQEVILRCVPISNHLYFYWYRQILGQKVEFLVSFYNNEISEKSEIFDDQFSVERPDGSNFTLKIRSTKLEDSAMYFCASSAWGQGSYGYTFGSGTRLTVV.

This sequence joins TRBV15 and TRBJ2-5; the match to TRBD2 covers 8 bases. J was trimmed by 6 bases and V by 0 bases; bases with no gene match: 9. The V gene's germline CDR1 is LNHNV and CDR2 YYDKDF (reference sequence). This CDR3 contains 16 residues. DNA for the CDR3: TGTGCCACCAGCAGAGATCTAGCAGCGGGAGACAAGACCCAGTACTTC. Its translation is CATSRDLAAGDKTQYF.

The chain has TRBV6-1 and TRBJ1-3, with 7 bases fitting TRBD1. CDR1 MNHNS and CDR2 SASEGT come from the germline V gene. V lost 3 bases and J lost 0; bases outside the gene matches: 5. This CDR3 is 16 amino acids long. Written as DNA, the CDR3 is TGTGCCAGCAGTGATTGGGGACAGAGCTCTGGAAACACCATATATTTT. This gives the protein CASSDWGQSSGNTIYF.

This chain joins TRBV5-1 and TRBJ1-1; perhaps TRBD1 as D (6 bases). The CDR3 loop spans 15 amino acids. Germline values: CDR1 SGHRS, CDR2 YFSETQ. Trimming stripped 2 bases from V and 7 bases from J, with 18 bases between. CDR3 protein: CASSFLRQGNLEAFF. CDR3 bases: TGCGCCAGCAGCTTTCTCCGGCAGGGGAACCTTGAAGCTTTCTTT.

There are a few counts of this clone. V gene TRBV7-8 combines with J gene TRBJ1-3; the D is unclear. The CDR3 is 16 residues long. The germline V and J ends were trimmed by 5 bases and 0 bases, with 14 bases remaining between them. In germline, CDR1 is SGHVS, CDR2 FQNEAQ. For the CDR3, the DNA is TGTGCCAGCAGCCCCTTTCCCAGGTACTCTGGAAACACCATATATTTT. Residues: CASSPFPRYSGNTIYF.

The V gene is TRBV5-1, the J gene TRBJ1-2; perhaps TRBD1 as D (5 bases). The V end lost 0 bases, the J end lost 5 bases, and 14 bases lay between the germline ends. CDR3 size: 15 residues. Per the germline V gene, CDR1 is SGHRS and CDR2 is YFSETQ. The CDR3 DNA reads as TGCGCCAGCAGCTTGGCAACTGGCAGGGATTATGGCTACACCTTC. Its translation: CASSLATGRDYGYTF.

V gene TRBV5-1 combines with J gene TRBJ2-1; a possible D gene is TRBD1 (5 bases). The CDR3 extends over 16 amino acids. The germline CDR1 and CDR2 sequences are SGHRS and YFSETQ. V was shortened by 2 bases and J by 0 bases, with 12 bases between the two germline ends. Here the CDR3 DNA reads TGCGCCAGCAGCTTTCTTAGGGGAAGCTCCTACAATGAGCAGTTCTTC. Translating gives CASSFLRGSSYNEQFF.

This chain links TRBV10-3 with TRBJ1-2; D unresolved. V lost 8 bases, J lost 6 bases, and 13 bases lay in between. The CDR3 is 12 amino acids. Per the germline V gene, CDR1 is ENHRY and CDR2 is SYGVKD. DNA of the CDR3: TGTGCCATCCAACCAGGAGGCAATGGCTACACCTTC. This sequence encodes CAIQPGGNGYTF.

The genes are TRBV5-5 and TRBJ2-7; 9 nucleotides align to TRBD1. V lost 5 bases, J lost 5 bases, and 11 bases stayed unmatched. CDR3 length equals 15 residues. Germline-derived CDR1 and CDR2 are SGHKS and YYEKEE (reference sequence). DNA for the CDR3: TGTGCCAGCAGTCCTCGGGGACAGGGAAGGGACGAGCAGTACTTC. Translating gives CASSPRGQGRDEQYF.